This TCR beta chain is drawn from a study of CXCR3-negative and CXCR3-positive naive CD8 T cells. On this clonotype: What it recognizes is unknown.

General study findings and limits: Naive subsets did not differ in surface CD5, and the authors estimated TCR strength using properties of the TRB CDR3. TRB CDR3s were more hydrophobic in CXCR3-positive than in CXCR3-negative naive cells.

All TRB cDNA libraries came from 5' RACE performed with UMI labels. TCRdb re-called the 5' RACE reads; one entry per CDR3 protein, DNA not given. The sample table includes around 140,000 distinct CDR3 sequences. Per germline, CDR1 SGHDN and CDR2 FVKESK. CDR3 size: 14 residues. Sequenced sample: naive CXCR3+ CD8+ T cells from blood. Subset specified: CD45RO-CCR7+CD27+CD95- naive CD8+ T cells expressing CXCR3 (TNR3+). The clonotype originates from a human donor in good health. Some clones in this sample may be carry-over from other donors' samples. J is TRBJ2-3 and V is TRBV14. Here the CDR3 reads CASSEPEEGYTQYF.